The next 32 T cell receptor beta chains were all read from a single sample in a study of blood T cell repertoires in COVID-19. The assay was immunoSEQ multiplex PCR, and TCRdb's table has in-frame clones only and misses some. The data hold over 200,000 clones, with 60% to 75% observed a single time. What was sequenced was peripheral blood. The receptors come from a woman older than 75 with acute or convalescent COVID-19.

The chain recombines TRBV27 with TRBJ1-6, with D uncertain. The CDR3 has 16 residues. The germline gives CDR1 MNHEY, CDR2 SMNVEV (reference sequence). V was trimmed by 0 bases and J by 7 bases, leaving 13 bases between them. The CDR3 region has the DNA TGTGCCAGCAGTTTATCGTTCCGAGGCACGAATTCACCCCTCCACTTT. This sequence encodes CASSLSFRGTNSPLHF.

The J gene is TRBJ1-1, the V gene TRBV3-1 (or the pseudogene TRBV3-2); no definite D call. V was clipped by 2 bases and J by 0 bases, with 4 bases between them. Germline V gene lookup returns CDR1 LGHDT and CDR2 YNNKEL (reference sequence). CDR3 length equals 13 residues. The CDR3 protein is CASSQLMNTEAFF. The CDR3 DNA reads as TGTGCCAGCAGCCAACTAATGAACACTGAAGCTTTCTTT.

The chain links TRBV4-1 to TRBJ1-2; 8 positions agree with TRBD1. V was pared by 8 bases and J by 0 bases, with 2 bases of the junction left unmatched. From germline, CDR1 is MGHRA and CDR2 YSYEKL. The CDR3 has 13 amino acids. CDR3 sequence: CASQGASNYGYTF. DNA of the CDR3: TGCGCCAGCCAGGGGGCGTCTAACTATGGCTACACCTTC.

This clone was found many times. The chain carries TRBV9 and TRBJ1-3; D may be TRBD1 (5 bases). The CDR3 covers 15 residues. Trimming shortened V by 0 bases and J by 3 bases, and 10 bases separated the two germline ends. Germline CDR1 reads SGDLS; CDR2 reads YYNGEE. CDR3 in DNA: TGTGCCAGCAGCGTAGAGAGTCAGGGTGGAAACACCATATATTTT. It codes for CASSVESQGGNTIYF.

This clone showed up just a few times. The J gene is TRBJ2-5, the V gene TRBV5-4; 7 bases are a match to TRBD1. The CDR3 contains 15 residues. The germline gives CDR1 SGHNT, CDR2 YYREEE (reference sequence). Germline trimming cut 1 base from V and 5 bases from J; bases unmatched to any gene: 8. The CDR3 bases are TGTGCCAGCAGCTTGAACTTGGGACAGCCGGAGACCCAGTACTTC. Encoded protein: CASSLNLGQPETQYF.

The chain recombines TRBV15 with TRBJ2-7; 8 bases align to TRBD2. The CDR3 is 16 residues long. Germline V gene lookup returns CDR1 LNHNV and CDR2 YYDKDF (reference sequence). Trimming removed 5 bases from V and 2 bases from J; junction bases left unmatched: 11. CDR3 sequence: CATSLDRTSRTYEQYF. The CDR3 bases are TGTGCCACCAGCTTGGACCGGACTAGCAGGACCTACGAGCAGTACTTC.

CDR3 loop: CASSEYEGTSTEAFF. CDR3 bases: TGTGCCAGCAGTGAATATGAAGGGACTTCCACTGAAGCTTTCTTT. The rearrangement joins TRBV25-1 to TRBJ1-1; possibly TRBD1 for D (5 bases). The CDR3 loop spans 15 amino acids. From germline, CDR1 is MGHDK and CDR2 SYGVNS. V gave up 0 bases and J gave up 4 bases, with 12 bases separating them.

V and J are TRBV5-4 and TRBJ1-4, with 8 bases fitting TRBD1. The V and J ends lost 4 bases and 0 bases, in that order; junction bases with no gene match: 5. The CDR3 length is 16 residues. Germline values: CDR1 SGHNT, CDR2 YYREEE (reference sequence). Here the CDR3 reads CASSMAGQATNEKLFF. The DNA of the CDR3 is TGTGCCAGCAGCATGGCGGGACAGGCAACTAATGAAAAACTGTTTTTT.

On this clone: The sample holds other DNA sequences that translate to the same CDR3. The V and J genes are TRBV7-9 and TRBJ1-5, with 7 bases fitting TRBD1. The CDR3 is made up of 15 amino acids. Trimming cost V 1 base and J 3 bases; bases outside gene matches: 3. Germline V gene sequence: CDR1 SEHNR, CDR2 FQNEAQ (reference sequence). CDR3 bases: TGTGCCAGCAGCTTAGGGACAGGCATCAATCAGCCCCAGCATTTT. Protein sequence: CASSLGTGINQPQHF.

V usage is TRBV7-9 and J usage is TRBJ2-7; 7 bases line up with TRBD1. From germline, CDR1 is SEHNR and CDR2 FQNEAQ (reference sequence). J was trimmed by 2 bases and V by 5 bases; bases with no gene match: 15. This CDR3 spans 17 amino acids. CDR3 in amino acids: CASSKKPTGTFTYEQYF. The CDR3 DNA is TGTGCCAGCAGCAAAAAACCGACAGGGACGTTCACCTACGAGCAGTACTTC.

The rearrangement links TRBV7-2 to TRBJ2-3; 10 bases map to TRBD2. The CDR3 length is 15 residues. Germline loops: CDR1 SGHTA, CDR2 FQGNSA. The junction had 2 bases not matched to a gene; V was cut back by 4 bases and J by 1 base. CDR3 residues: CASSSGLAGTDTQYF. In DNA, the CDR3 is TGTGCCAGCAGCTCCGGACTAGCGGGCACAGATACGCAGTATTTT. The whole variable domain, remainder taken from reference TRBV7-2 and TRBJ2-3, is GAGVSQSPSNKVTEKGKDVELRCDPISGHTALYWYRQSLGQGLEFLIYFQGNSAPDKSGLPSDRFSAERTGGSVSTLTIQRTQQEDSAVYLCASSSGLAGTDTQYFGPGTRLTVL.

This sequence joins TRBV6-2 or TRBV6-3 and TRBJ2-3, with TRBD2 matching over 7 bases. The CDR3 loop spans 12 amino acids. Germline CDR1 MNHEY, CDR2 SVGEGT. V shed 2 bases, J shed 8 bases, and the junction held 1 base outside the gene matches. The CDR3 region has the DNA TGTGCCAGCAGTTACGGGGGGGTTACGCAGTATTTT. Amino acid sequence: CASSYGGVTQYF.

CDR3 DNA sequence: TGTGCCAGCAGTTCCTCACAGGGGGTGAGGAACTATGGCTACACCTTC. It encodes CASSSSQGVRNYGYTF. V usage is TRBV6-5 and J usage is TRBJ1-2, with 8 positions matching TRBD1. Germline CDR1 MNHEY, CDR2 SVGAGI. The CDR3 extends over 16 amino acids. V gave up 4 bases and J gave up 2 bases; unmatched junction bases: 9.

As regards this clone: Other DNA sequences in this sample translate to the same CDR3. The chain has TRBV20-1 and TRBJ1-2; 7 bases map to TRBD1. CDR1 DFQATT and CDR2 SNEGSKA come from the germline V gene (reference sequence). This CDR3 region has 11 residues. V trimming: 5 bases; J trimming: 4 bases; junction bases outside the gene matches: 1. The CDR3 loop is CSASGGYGYTF. DNA of the CDR3: TGCAGTGCTTCAGGGGGCTATGGCTACACCTTC.

The chain couples TRBV3-1 (or the pseudogene TRBV3-2) to TRBJ1-2; 8 nucleotides line up with TRBD1. The CDR3 totals 13 residues. The germline V gene encodes CDR1 LGHDT and CDR2 YNNKEL (reference sequence). The ends lost 1 base at V and 6 bases at J; junction bases unmatched: 1. CDR3 coding DNA: TGTGCCAGCAGCCAAGCGACAGGGGATGGCTACACCTTC. This codes for CASSQATGDGYTF.

The V call is TRBV6-1, the J call TRBJ1-5; TRBD1 might be the D (6 bases). This CDR3 has 16 residues. Per germline, CDR1 MNHNS and CDR2 SASEGT. Trimming left V 4 bases short and J 6 bases short, with 19 bases between. CDR3 bases: TGTGCCAGCAGTGCCAACCCCTCAGGGGTCAGTCAGCCCCAGCATTTT. This gives the protein CASSANPSGVSQPQHF.

J is TRBJ1-5 and V is TRBV18, with TRBD1 matching over 8 bases. This CDR3 region has 17 residues. Trimming removed 2 bases from V and 2 bases from J; junction bases left unmatched: 8. CDR1 and CDR2 (germline): KGHSH, LQKENI. Here the CDR3 DNA reads TGTGCCAGCTCACCAAGGGGCACAGGGGGAGGCAATCAGCCCCAGCATTTT. Encoded protein: CASSPRGTGGGNQPQHF.

The chain joins TRBV11-2 to TRBJ1-6, with D possibly matching TRBD1 (6 bases). This CDR3 has 14 residues. Germline V gene lookup returns CDR1 SGHAT and CDR2 FQNNGV. With 6 bases removed from V and 9 bases from J, the gap between germline ends came to 15 bases. CDR3 coding DNA: TGTGCCAGCAGGCGTGCTGGGGGCGGTTCACCCCTCCACTTT. It yields the protein CASRRAGGGSPLHF.

The V and J genes are TRBV6-5 and TRBJ1-6; D is unclear. Trimming shortened V by 3 bases and J by 7 bases, and 16 bases separated the two germline ends. Per germline, CDR1 MNHEY and CDR2 SVGAGI. The CDR3 runs 16 residues. The CDR3 bases are TGTGCCAGCAGTTATTACAGCCGGGGAGGGAATTCACCCCTCCACTTT. This gives the protein CASSYYSRGGNSPLHF.

The rearrangement links TRBV4-1 to TRBJ1-3; 7 nucleotides match TRBD1. The CDR3 runs to 16 residues. Germline assignment: CDR1 MGHRA and CDR2 YSYEKL. V shed 1 base and J 3 bases; nucleotides not matched to a gene: 6. CDR3 sequence: CASSQGDSLGGNTIYF. The CDR3 DNA sequence: TGCGCCAGCAGCCAAGGGGACAGCCTGGGTGGAAACACCATATATTTT.

The rearrangement uses TRBV5-1 and TRBJ2-7; D is uncertain. V was trimmed by 0 bases and J by 3 bases, leaving 10 bases between them. Germline lookup yields CDR1 SGHRS and CDR2 YFSETQ. The CDR3 is 14 amino acids. The CDR3 DNA follows: TGCGCCAGCAGCTTGGCAATATACAGCTACGAGCAGTACTTC. Translation: CASSLAIYSYEQYF.

For this clone: This specimen includes other DNA sequences encoding the same CDR3. This chain uses TRBV12-3 or TRBV12-4 with TRBJ1-5, with D perhaps matching TRBD1 (5 bases). The CDR3 consists of 13 residues. The germline V and J ends were trimmed by 5 bases and 4 bases, with 9 bases remaining between them. In nucleotides, the CDR3 is TGTGCCAGCAGTCGACAGCCTAATCAGCCCCAGCATTTT. Translated, it gives CASSRQPNQPQHF.

This chain connects TRBV6-4 to TRBJ2-1; the match to TRBD1 covers 8 bases. Trimming at V came to 5 bases and at J to 6 bases, leaving 9 bases not matched to a gene. The CDR3 consists of 15 residues. Looked up from germline, CDR1 is MRHNA and CDR2 is SNTAGT. CDR3: CASSQQGEFTNEQFF. The CDR3 nucleotides read TGTGCCAGCAGTCAACAGGGGGAATTCACCAATGAGCAGTTCTTC.

V is TRBV12-5 and J is TRBJ1-2; D is unclear. Germline values: CDR1 LGHNT, CDR2 FRNRAP. The V end was cut by 6 bases, the J end by 3 bases, with 5 bases between. CDR3 length: 11 amino acids. CDR3 sequence reads: CASGRDYGYTF. CDR3 DNA: TGTGCTAGTGGCCGTGACTATGGCTACACCTTC.

In its sample, this clone was seen once. This chain connects TRBV7-2 to TRBJ1-6, with D maybe TRBD1 (5 bases). The CDR3 is 15 amino acids. V dropped 0 bases and J dropped 11 bases, with 14 bases sitting between them. The V gene's germline CDR1 is SGHTA and CDR2 FQGNSA. CDR3 bases: TGTGCCAGCAGCTTAGCTGGGGGGTTGGGTCCACCCCTCCACTTT. This codes for CASSLAGGLGPPLHF.

In this sample, this clone turned up a few times. The V and J genes are TRBV4-3 and TRBJ2-5; D is unresolved. Looked up from germline, CDR1 is LGHNA and CDR2 is YSLEER. The V and J ends lost 1 base and 5 bases respectively, with 11 bases between them. The CDR3 length is 14 residues. This chain's CDR3 is CASSQVHGLETQYF. The CDR3 DNA reads as TGCGCCAGCAGCCAAGTGCACGGTTTGGAGACCCAGTACTTC.

CDR3 DNA: TGTGCCTGGAGTCGACAGGGGAGCAATCAGCCCCAGCATTTT. Its protein product is CAWSRQGSNQPQHF. V and J are TRBV30 and TRBJ1-5, with 8 bases identical to TRBD1. CDR3 length equals 14 residues. Germline V gene lookup returns CDR1 GTSNPN and CDR2 SVGIG (reference sequence). Trimming at V came to 2 bases and at J to 1 base, leaving 1 base not matched to a gene.

The chain links TRBV5-4 to TRBJ2-1; a weak D match, TRBD2 (7 bases). Germline V lookup: CDR1 SGHNT, CDR2 YYREEE (reference sequence). The CDR3 sequence is 15 residues long. The ends were cut back, 4 bases at V and 4 bases at J, with 15 bases in the middle. CDR3 sequence (DNA): TGTGCCAGCAGCAAGGAGGGGGGGTCGTACAATGAGCAGTTCTTC. This sequence encodes CASSKEGGSYNEQFF.

This clone was counted a single time. V usage is TRBV15 and J usage is TRBJ1-1, with D possibly TRBD1 on 5 matching bases. Per germline, CDR1 LNHNV and CDR2 YYDKDF (reference sequence). The CDR3 extends over 14 amino acids. The V and J ends lost 0 bases and 3 bases respectively, with 8 bases between them. The CDR3 loop reads CATSRDGRDTEAFF. The CDR3 DNA reads TGTGCCACCAGCAGAGATGGCAGGGACACTGAAGCTTTCTTT.

The sample holds a few counts of this clone. J is TRBJ2-6 and V is TRBV5-1; the D gene is possibly TRBD1 (6 bases). Germline CDR1 reads SGHRS; CDR2 reads YFSETQ. CDR3 length: 17 amino acids. V lost 4 bases and J lost 0, with 14 bases in between. CDR3 bases: TGCGCCAGCAGCCCCGACAGGATTCGCTCTGGGGCCAACGTCCTGACTTTC. This gives the protein CASSPDRIRSGANVLTF.

The genes are TRBV3-1 (or the pseudogene TRBV3-2) and TRBJ1-4; perhaps TRBD1 as D (6 bases). In germline, CDR1 is LGHDT, CDR2 YNNKEL (reference sequence). The CDR3 extends over 15 amino acids. V was trimmed by 2 bases and J by 4 bases, leaving 11 bases between them. CDR3: CASSQQGGGNEKLFF. The CDR3 DNA follows: TGTGCCAGCAGCCAACAGGGAGGGGGTAATGAAAAACTGTTTTTT.

V and J are TRBV6-5 and TRBJ2-5; D is possibly TRBD2 (7 bases). CDR3 size: 15 residues. V was clipped by 2 bases and J by 1 base, with 11 bases between them. Per germline, CDR1 MNHEY and CDR2 SVGAGI. The CDR3 here is CASSYAGALQETQYF. In nucleotides, the CDR3 is TGTGCCAGCAGTTACGCGGGGGCCCTCCAAGAGACCCAGTACTTC.